This entry lists 13 T cell receptor beta chains sequenced from one sample in a study of blood T cells in healthy people across ages (dated by TCRdb to between 2015 and 2016). Library method: 5' RACE. The sequencer was an Illumina HiSeq 2500. A second about 6 to 11 cycle PCR used a sample-barcoded 5' primer and a J-beta primer mix. TCRdb reprocessed the public reads (quality trimming at Q25 with fastp, clone calling with MiXCR) and kept in-frame beta chains. Each record represents a unique CDR3 protein, reported with the most common genes and DNA among its rows. This sample holds fewer than 800,000 distinct CDR3 sequences; around 49% were observed only once. The top ten clonotypes cover around a third of the sample. Material for sequencing was blood. These TCRs come from a woman between 55 and 75 years old in good health.

This clonotype was seen a handful of times. This chain connects TRBV6-2 or TRBV6-3 to TRBJ2-7; TRBD2 agrees at 12 bases. The CDR3 length is 20 residues. Germline V CDR1 and CDR2: MNHEY, SVGEGT. The ends lost 2 bases at V and 0 bases at J; junction bases unmatched: 14. The CDR3 bases are TGTGCCAGCAGTTACGTGTTCCTAGCGGGAGGGAGAGGCGGCTCCTACGAGCAGTACTTC. It is translated as CASSYVFLAGGRGGSYEQYF.

This clonotype was seen only once. This sequence joins TRBV11-2 and TRBJ2-5; the D gene is possibly TRBD2 (5 bases). Trimming took 0 bases from V and 11 from J, leaving 13 bases between them. CDR1 and CDR2 (germline): SGHAT, FQNNGV. The CDR3 sequence is 13 residues long. DNA for the CDR3: TGTGCCAGCAGCTTAGATCGAGGGAATGAGCAGTACTTC. This gives the protein CASSLDRGNEQYF.

The chain carries TRBV7-2 and TRBJ2-7; either TRBD1 or TRBD2 may supply D (5 bases each). CDR3 size: 12 residues. V lost 4 bases and J lost 5, with 9 bases in between. The germline V gene encodes CDR1 SGHTA and CDR2 FQGNSA. The CDR3 loop is CASSSRGDEQYF. The CDR3, as DNA: TGTGCCAGCAGCTCCCGAGGGGACGAGCAGTACTTC.

The chain couples TRBV24-1 to TRBJ2-1; D not resolved. CDR1 and CDR2 from the germline V gene are KGHDR and SFDVKD. V dropped 5 bases and J dropped 8 bases, with 12 bases sitting between them. This CDR3 is built from 13 residues. For the CDR3, the DNA is TGTGCCACCAGTGGCGATTATTGGTATGAGCAGTTCTTC. Its protein is CATSGDYWYEQFF.

This clonotype was found many times. The chain has TRBV7-2 and TRBJ2-7; TRBD2 might be the D (6 bases). The germline gives CDR1 SGHTA, CDR2 FQGNSA. Trimming left V 1 base short and J 2 bases short, with 18 bases between. The length of the CDR3 is 17 residues. The CDR3 loop reads CASSLELWGDQTYEQYF. CDR3 DNA sequence: TGTGCCAGCAGCTTAGAACTATGGGGGGACCAAACCTACGAGCAGTACTTC.

As to this clonotype: This may be a read error, as it is one base from a much larger clone. The chain couples TRBV2 to TRBJ2-5; tentative D call: TRBD1 (6 bases). The CDR3 totals 14 residues. Germline V lookup: CDR1 SNHLY, CDR2 FYNNEI. The DNA of the CDR3 is TGTGCCTGCAGCGAGAACAGGGACCAAGAGACCCAGTACTTC. It codes for CACSENRDQETQYF.

CDR3 sequence reads: CASSLTGTAPYEQYF. The CDR3 DNA reads as TGCGCCAGCAGCTTAACCGGGACAGCACCCTACGAGCAGTACTTC. The gene calls are TRBV5-1 and TRBJ2-7, with 7 positions matching TRBD1. CDR3 length: 15 residues. Per germline, CDR1 SGHRS and CDR2 YFSETQ. Trimming took 2 bases from V and 2 from J; bases not matched to a gene: 7.

As regards this clonotype: A much larger clone differs from this one at a single base, so this may be a read error. The V call is TRBV29-1, the J call TRBJ2-7; maybe TRBD2 (5 bases). Looked up from germline, CDR1 is SQVTM and CDR2 is ANQGSEA. The CDR3 has 13 residues. The V end lost 0 bases, the J end lost 9 bases, and 15 bases lay between the germline ends. In DNA form, the CDR3 reads TGCAGCGTTGAAGATGTTTCGAACGCGGGGCAGTACTTC. Its protein is CSVEDVSNAGQYF.

This chain links TRBV20-1 with TRBJ1-2; D not certain. The germline gives CDR1 DFQATT, CDR2 SNEGSKA (reference sequence). CDR3 size: 15 residues. The V gene lost 0 bases and the J gene lost 2 bases, with 13 bases spanning the gap. In DNA, the CDR3 is TGCAGTGCTAGAGATCTGGCAGCGAGGAACTATGGCTACACCTTC. It yields the protein CSARDLAARNYGYTF.

Only a few counts were recorded for this clonotype. The CDR3 here is CASSLEGRGSTDTQYF. CDR3 DNA: TGTGCCAGCAGCTTAGAGGGCAGGGGTAGCACAGATACGCAGTATTTT. This rearrangement joins TRBV11-2 to TRBJ2-3, with D tentatively TRBD1 (6 bases). The germline gives CDR1 SGHAT, CDR2 FQNNGV. Trimming took off 0 bases at V and 0 bases at J, with 10 bases between the two ends. The CDR3 is 16 residues long.

The V and J genes are TRBV24-1 and TRBJ2-7, with 10 bases fitting TRBD2. V dropped 11 bases and J dropped 0; count of bases not matched to a gene: 12. Germline V gives CDR1 KGHDR, CDR2 SFDVKD. The CDR3 is 16 residues long. CDR3 sequence reads: CAIRGLAGGGSYEQYF. CDR3 DNA sequence: TGTGCCATCCGGGGTTTAGCGGGAGGAGGCTCCTACGAGCAGTACTTC.

This clonotype was detected a few times. The genes are TRBV7-9 and TRBJ1-6; TRBD1 agrees at 10 bases. Germline-derived CDR1 and CDR2 are SEHNR and FQNEAQ (reference sequence). This CDR3 region has 16 residues. J was trimmed by 7 bases and V by 5 bases; bases with no gene match: 8. The CDR3 protein is CASSRVPGQGNSPLHF. In nucleotides, the CDR3 is TGTGCCAGCAGCCGAGTTCCGGGACAGGGGAATTCACCCCTCCACTTT.

This clonotype was found many times. V and J are TRBV29-1 and TRBJ2-1; 11 bases map to TRBD2. CDR3 length: 18 residues. CDR1 is SQVTM, CDR2 ANQGSEA, per germline. V gave up 6 bases and J gave up 0 bases; unmatched junction bases: 13. The CDR3 bases are TGCAGCGTCGGAAAAGGACTAGCGGGTTTAAGCTCCTACAATGAGCAGTTCTTC. Amino acid sequence: CSVGKGLAGLSSYNEQFF.